This passage covers 28 T cell receptor beta chains from one sample sequenced in a study of blood T cell repertoires in COVID-19. Profiling relied on immunoSEQ multiplex PCR, and the TCRdb table lists in-frame clones only, not all of them. The table records about 160,000 clones, 92% of them present only once. Sequencing was carried out using peripheral blood. The receptors were sampled from a man aged 30-40 years with COVID-19, enrolled during active disease.

The genes are TRBV27 and TRBJ2-6; D not certain. V gave up 3 bases and J gave up 4 bases, with 4 bases separating them. CDR3 length: 13 residues. Germline V lookup: CDR1 MNHEY, CDR2 SMNVEV (reference sequence). In DNA, the CDR3 is TGTGCCAGCAGTTTGGCCGGGGCCAACGTCCTGACTTTC. Translating gives CASSLAGANVLTF.

This clone was counted once. V usage is TRBV12-3 or TRBV12-4 and J usage is TRBJ2-3; tentative D call: TRBD2 (5 bases). The V end was cut by 5 bases, the J end by 9 bases, with 12 bases between. This CDR3 spans 12 amino acids. In DNA form, the CDR3 reads TGTGCCAGCAGTCCAGGCGGGTACACGCAGTATTTT. This sequence encodes CASSPGGYTQYF.

The chain employs TRBV6-2 or TRBV6-3 and TRBJ1-5, with TRBD1 identical over 8 bases. Germline assignment: CDR1 MNHEY and CDR2 SVGEGT. The ends lost 5 bases at V and 1 base at J; junction bases unmatched: 7. The CDR3 is made up of 16 amino acids. DNA of the CDR3: TGTGCCAGCAGTCGAAGTTACAGGGGGAGCAATCAGCCCCAGCATTTT. This codes for CASSRSYRGSNQPQHF.

The CDR3 loop is CASSLGLDTGELFF. Written as DNA, the CDR3 is TGTGCCAGCAGCTTGGGTCTCGACACCGGGGAGCTGTTTTTT. The chain links TRBV5-8 to TRBJ2-2; D not certain. V dropped 0 bases and J dropped 3 bases, with 6 bases sitting between them. Germline lookup yields CDR1 SGHTS and CDR2 YDEGEE. The CDR3 runs 14 residues.

The rearrangement uses TRBV27 and TRBJ2-7; 9 positions agree with TRBD1. The CDR3 spans 15 residues. The V and J ends lost 5 bases and 0 bases, in that order; junction bases with no gene match: 5. The V gene's germline CDR1 is MNHEY and CDR2 SMNVEV (reference sequence). CDR3 loop: CASSLQGQGSYEQYF. The CDR3 nucleotides read TGTGCCAGCAGTCTACAGGGACAGGGCTCCTACGAGCAGTACTTC.

This sequence joins TRBV18 and TRBJ2-1; 11 bases match TRBD2. The germline V gene encodes CDR1 KGHSH and CDR2 LQKENI. The ends lost 1 base at V and 6 bases at J; junction bases unmatched: 5. The CDR3 loop spans 16 amino acids. CDR3 sequence reads: CASSPLTGTSGNEQFF. For the CDR3, the DNA is TGTGCCAGCTCACCACTAACCGGGACTAGCGGCAATGAGCAGTTCTTC.

The chain combines TRBV7-9 with TRBJ2-7; a possible D gene is TRBD1 (6 bases). The CDR3 has 12 residues. V was shortened by 3 bases and J by 8 bases, with 11 bases between the two germline ends. Germline V gene data show CDR1 as SEHNR and CDR2 as FQNEAQ (reference sequence). In nucleotides, the CDR3 is TGTGCCAGCAGCTTCCCTGGACAGAAGCAGTACTTC. Its protein product is CASSFPGQKQYF.

This sequence joins TRBV19 and TRBJ2-1, with TRBD2 matching 9 bases. CDR3 length: 16 residues. The ends lost 4 bases at V and 4 bases at J; junction bases unmatched: 8. Germline lookup yields CDR1 LNHDA and CDR2 SQIVND (reference sequence). In DNA form, the CDR3 reads TGTGCCAGTAGTACCCGATCGCGGGGGGGTTACAATGAGCAGTTCTTC. As protein: CASSTRSRGGYNEQFF.

This chain links TRBV6-2 or TRBV6-3 with TRBJ2-7; D not resolved. In germline, CDR1 is MNHEY, CDR2 SVGEGT. V lost 6 bases to trimming and J lost 5 bases, with 17 bases between them. The CDR3 spans 14 residues. CDR3 in amino acids: CASSTWNGADEQYF. Here the CDR3 DNA reads TGTGCCAGCAGCACCTGGAACGGAGCCGACGAGCAGTACTTC.

The chain combines TRBV3-1 (or the pseudogene TRBV3-2) with TRBJ2-7, with 10 bases matching TRBD2. After removal of 3 bases from V and 4 bases from J, the junction contained 3 bases not matched to a gene. This CDR3 spans 14 amino acids. The germline gives CDR1 LGHDT, CDR2 YNNKEL (reference sequence). The CDR3 is CASSQGLAKYEQYF. The CDR3 nucleotides are TGTGCCAGCAGCCAGGGACTAGCGAAGTACGAGCAGTACTTC.

J is TRBJ2-5 and V is TRBV9, with D possibly TRBD2 on 5 matching bases. The CDR3 runs to 18 residues. The germline CDR1 and CDR2 sequences are SGDLS and YYNGEE. Trimming removed 2 bases from V and 3 bases from J, with 23 bases in between. The CDR3 loop reads CASSVTISGRGKEETQYF. CDR3 DNA: TGTGCCAGCAGCGTTACCATCTCTGGAAGAGGGAAGGAAGAGACCCAGTACTTC.

CDR3 in amino acids: CASSFADTGDTEAFF. In DNA, the CDR3 is TGCGCCAGCAGCTTCGCCGATACAGGGGACACTGAAGCTTTCTTT. V is TRBV5-1 and J is TRBJ1-1, with 7 bases matching TRBD1. The CDR3 is 15 amino acids. Trimming took 2 bases from V and 3 from J; bases not matched to a gene: 7. Germline V gives CDR1 SGHRS, CDR2 YFSETQ.

CDR3 sequence reads: CASFTPGQGYEQYF. CDR3 bases: TGTGCCAGCTTTACCCCGGGACAGGGATACGAGCAGTACTTC. The chain links TRBV28 to TRBJ2-7; TRBD1 matches 9 bases. The J segment lost 4 bases and the V segment lost 8 bases, leaving 9 bases of the junction unmatched. Looked up from germline, CDR1 is MDHEN and CDR2 is SYDVKM. This CDR3 has 14 residues. The complete variable domain, with remaining parts taken from reference TRBV28 and TRBJ2-7, reads DVKVTQSSRYLVKRTGEKVFLECVQDMDHENMFWYRQDPGLGLRLIYFSYDVKMKEKGDIPEGYSVSREKKERFSLILESASTNQTSMYLCASFTPGQGYEQYFGPGTRLTVT.

The genes are TRBV7-2 and TRBJ1-2; TRBD1 might be the D (6 bases). V lost 5 bases, J lost 7 bases, and 23 bases lay in between. The CDR3 loop spans 16 amino acids. The germline CDR1 and CDR2 sequences are SGHTA and FQGNSA. As DNA, the CDR3 is TGTGCCAGCAGCACAGGGCTGCAGAGGGCCATCGGTGGCTACACCTTC. It specifies CASSTGLQRAIGGYTF.

This chain connects TRBV3-1 (or the pseudogene TRBV3-2) to TRBJ2-3, with 8 nucleotides matching TRBD1. The CDR3 extends over 16 amino acids. The germline V gene has CDR1 LGHDT and CDR2 YNNKEL (reference sequence). V lost 4 bases and J lost 2; bases outside the gene matches: 8. CDR3 coding DNA: TGTGCCAGCAGCCTACCGGGACAGGTTGACACAGATACGCAGTATTTT. Translation: CASSLPGQVDTDTQYF.

The V call is TRBV3-1 (or the pseudogene TRBV3-2), the J call TRBJ1-5, with no clear D. The ends were cut back, 0 bases at V and 5 bases at J, with 11 bases in the middle. Looked up from germline, CDR1 is LGHDT and CDR2 is YNNKEL (reference sequence). The CDR3 covers 15 residues. In nucleotides, the CDR3 is TGTGCCAGCAGCCAAGATCACGGGAGTTATCAGCCCCAGCATTTT. As protein: CASSQDHGSYQPQHF.

The chain combines TRBV27 with TRBJ2-3; a possible D gene is TRBD2 (7 bases). The CDR3 is 17 residues long. CDR1 and CDR2 (germline): MNHEY, SMNVEV (reference sequence). V lost 2 bases and J 1 base, leaving 16 bases between the germline ends. CDR3: CASSLKGGGLRTDTQYF. CDR3 in DNA: TGTGCCAGCAGTTTAAAGGGGGGGGGACTACGCACAGATACGCAGTATTTT.

J is TRBJ2-2 and V is TRBV7-9, with 10 bases lining up with TRBD2. The CDR3 has 15 residues. Trimming at V came to 7 bases and at J to 6 bases, leaving 8 bases not matched to a gene. Germline V gives CDR1 SEHNR, CDR2 FQNEAQ (reference sequence). CDR3 region: CASTTGAGGPGELFF. The DNA of the CDR3 is TGTGCCAGCACCACAGGAGCGGGAGGGCCCGGGGAGCTGTTTTTT. The full variable domain, completed using reference TRBV7-9 and TRBJ2-2, is DTGVSQNPRHKITKRGQNVTFRCDPISEHNRLYWYRQTLGQGPEFLTYFQNEAQLEKSRLLSDRFSAERPKGSFSTLEIQRTEQGDSAMYLCASTTGAGGPGELFFGEGSRLTVL.

This clone occurred once. The chain has TRBV3-1 (or the pseudogene TRBV3-2) and TRBJ1-5; 7 bases match TRBD1. Per germline, CDR1 LGHDT and CDR2 YNNKEL (reference sequence). J lost 2 bases, V lost 4 bases, and 5 bases had no gene match. The CDR3 loop spans 15 amino acids. The chain's CDR3 is CASSLRQGGNQPQHF. The CDR3, as DNA: TGTGCCAGCAGCCTAAGACAGGGTGGCAATCAGCCCCAGCATTTT.

The rearrangement joins TRBV7-3 to TRBJ1-1; 11 bases map to TRBD1. Losses at the gene ends were 6 bases for V and 6 bases for J; bases not matched to a gene: 15. CDR1 and CDR2 (germline): SGHTA, FQGTGA. The CDR3 has 17 residues. The CDR3 DNA reads TGTGCCAGCAGTCAAGGACAGGGGGCGCAGGGGGTGGCTGAAGCTTTCTTT. As protein: CASSQGQGAQGVAEAFF.

The V gene is TRBV6-2 or TRBV6-3, the J gene TRBJ2-1; a weak D match, TRBD2 (6 bases). V was shortened by 5 bases and J by 2 bases, with 19 bases between the two germline ends. This CDR3 region has 17 residues. Germline V gene data show CDR1 as MNHEY and CDR2 as SVGEGT. In nucleotides, the CDR3 is TGTGCCAGCAGTAAGCTACGCAGCGGAGGGGCCTACAATGAGCAGTTCTTC. This gives the protein CASSKLRSGGAYNEQFF.

The genes are TRBV2 and TRBJ2-5, with TRBD1 matching 10 bases. Germline loops: CDR1 SNHLY, CDR2 FYNNEI. Trimming at V came to 5 bases and at J to 5 bases, leaving 20 bases not matched to a gene. CDR3 length equals 19 residues. The CDR3 coding sequence is TGTGCCAGCAGTTTCAGGGGCTGGCAAGACAGGGGGCGCAGGGAGACCCAGTACTTC. Translated: CASSFRGWQDRGRRETQYF.

The chain has TRBV7-9 and TRBJ2-5, with D maybe TRBD2 (6 bases). Deletions cut 5 bases from V and 7 bases from J, with 14 bases between. This CDR3 is built from 13 residues. Germline lookup yields CDR1 SEHNR and CDR2 FQNEAQ (reference sequence). CDR3 sequence reads: CASSPPGEGTQYF. The CDR3 bases are TGTGCCAGCAGCCCCCCGGGGGAAGGGACCCAGTACTTC.

This clone was counted once. The chain links TRBV9 to TRBJ1-2; 7 nucleotides agree with TRBD1. V lost 2 bases, J lost 8 bases, and 12 bases stayed unmatched. The CDR3 extends over 15 amino acids. Germline V lookup: CDR1 SGDLS, CDR2 YYNGEE. The DNA for the CDR3 is TGTGCCAGCAGCGTGGATCCGGGACAGCATCGAGGCTACACCTTC. Amino acids: CASSVDPGQHRGYTF.

For this clone: Distinct nucleotide sequences in the sample also encode this CDR3. The chain has TRBV29-1 and TRBJ1-1, with TRBD1 as a possible D gene (5 bases). Germline-derived CDR1 and CDR2 are SQVTM and ANQGSEA. V lost 4 bases, J lost 2 bases, and 8 bases lay in between. The CDR3 has 12 amino acids. The CDR3 nucleotides read TGCAGCGTTGGACAGAGCAACACTGAAGCTTTCTTT. It is translated as CSVGQSNTEAFF.

The V gene is TRBV5-5, the J gene TRBJ2-3; 13 bases align to TRBD2. Germline V CDR1 and CDR2: SGHKS, YYEKEE (reference sequence). The CDR3 sequence is 17 residues long. With V trimmed by 0 bases and J by 9 bases, 10 bases remained unmatched. The CDR3 loop is CASSLASRTSGSGTQYF. The CDR3 DNA reads as TGTGCCAGCAGCTTGGCGTCCAGGACTAGCGGGAGCGGCACGCAGTATTTT.

The gene calls are TRBV5-6 and TRBJ1-2; D is uncertain. The CDR3 has 15 amino acids. Trimming took off 2 bases at V and 0 bases at J, with 11 bases between the two ends. Per germline, CDR1 SGHDT and CDR2 YYEEEE. DNA for the CDR3: TGTGCCAGCAGCTTAAGGCAAAGCGCTAACTATGGCTACACCTTC. It encodes CASSLRQSANYGYTF.

This clone appeared a few times. V gene TRBV2 combines with J gene TRBJ2-1, with D perhaps TRBD1 (6 bases). This CDR3 has 16 amino acids. The ends were cut back, 6 bases at V and 2 bases at J, with 17 bases in the middle. CDR1 and CDR2 (germline): SNHLY, FYNNEI. The CDR3 loop is CASSYRIRDTYNEQFF. CDR3 bases: TGTGCCAGCAGCTATCGGATCCGGGACACCTACAATGAGCAGTTCTTC.